The 15 T cell receptor beta chains below all came from one sample that was sequenced in a study of response to subunit inactivated influenza vaccine. TCRdb re-called the RT-PCR reads with MiXCR, one entry per CDR3 protein. The sample yields just under 550,000 distinct CDR3 sequences, 20% to 25% seen once. The same data also contributed to another study, on T cells expressing NK-cell markers. From that study: Beta-chain TCR cDNA was generated via 5'RACE template switching with UMIs.

The specimen was CD4+ T cells sorted from PBMCs, collected approximately 12 days after vaccination. These receptors were obtained from a man aged 45 to 65 who received an inactivated influenza vaccine.

Comments on this clonotype: A read error is possible here, since a much larger clone lies one base away. The chain uses TRBV27 and TRBJ2-5, with 13 bases lining up with TRBD2. This CDR3 contains 16 residues. Germline CDR1 MNHEY, CDR2 SMNVEV (reference sequence). V shed 6 bases, J shed 1 base, and the junction held 5 bases outside the gene matches. Here the CDR3 DNA reads TGTGCCAGCAGCCAGGGACTAGCGGGGATCCAAGAGACCCAGTACTTC. This encodes CASSQGLAGIQETQYF.

The chain recombines TRBV7-2 with TRBJ1-2, with 7 nucleotides matching TRBD1. The trim removed 0 bases at V and 6 bases at J, leaving 4 bases unmatched. The germline V gene encodes CDR1 SGHTA and CDR2 FQGNSA. The CDR3 totals 14 residues. The DNA for the CDR3 is TGTGCCAGCAGCTTAGCGTCAGGGGGAGATGGCTACACCTTC. Translating it yields CASSLASGGDGYTF.

This chain uses TRBV9 with TRBJ1-2, with 9 nucleotides matching TRBD1. The CDR3 has 13 residues. The J segment lost 7 bases and the V segment lost 1 base, leaving 2 bases of the junction unmatched. CDR1 is SGDLS, CDR2 YYNGEE, per germline. DNA of the CDR3: TGTGCCAGCAGCGTAACAGGGGGCCTTGGCTACACCTTC. This encodes CASSVTGGLGYTF.

The chain is built from TRBV7-2 and TRBJ2-1, with 11 bases identical to TRBD2. V lost 3 bases to trimming and J lost 4 bases; unmatched junction nucleotides: 5. CDR3 length: 16 residues. Germline-derived CDR1 and CDR2 are SGHTA and FQGNSA. The CDR3 reads CASSFSGGDSYNEQFF. In DNA, the CDR3 is TGTGCCAGCAGCTTTAGCGGGGGGGACTCTTACAATGAGCAGTTCTTC.

This clonotype was recorded many times. The chain recombines TRBV20-1 with TRBJ1-5; D gene unclear. CDR3 length equals 12 residues. Germline V lookup: CDR1 DFQATT, CDR2 SNEGSKA (reference sequence). Trimming cost V 5 bases and J 0 bases, with 5 bases left between them. CDR3 DNA: TGCAGTGCTTCCCATAGCAATCAGCCCCAGCATTTT. This codes for CSASHSNQPQHF.

This clonotype was counted a few times. The rearrangement links TRBV9 to TRBJ2-7; 12 bases are shared with TRBD2. With 0 bases clipped from V and 5 bases from J, the junction kept 9 bases outside the gene matches. Germline V gene lookup returns CDR1 SGDLS and CDR2 YYNGEE. The CDR3 spans 17 residues. The CDR3 region is CASSVDPSGRADDEQYF. The CDR3 coding sequence is TGTGCCAGCAGCGTAGACCCTAGCGGGAGGGCAGACGACGAGCAGTACTTC.

The chain combines TRBV15 with TRBJ2-5; tentative D call: TRBD2 (5 bases). The V end lost 0 bases, the J end lost 5 bases, and 13 bases lay between the germline ends. The CDR3 contains 15 residues. CDR1 and CDR2 (germline): LNHNV, YYDKDF (reference sequence). The CDR3 DNA is TGTGCCACCAGCAGAGATAAAGTAGCGCGGGAGACCCAGTACTTC. Translating it yields CATSRDKVARETQYF.

This clonotype was seen only a few times. This sequence joins TRBV3-1 and TRBJ2-3; D perhaps matches TRBD2 (6 bases). V lost 2 bases and J 2 bases, leaving 14 bases between the germline ends. The CDR3 is 16 amino acids. Germline CDR1 is LGHDT and CDR2 is YNNKEL (reference sequence). CDR3 in amino acids: CASSQSPGVTTDTQYF. The CDR3, as DNA: TGTGCCAGCAGCCAAAGTCCGGGGGTAACCACAGATACGCAGTATTTT.

The gene calls are TRBV29-1 and TRBJ2-1; TRBD2 matches 7 bases. V lost 4 bases and J lost 9; bases outside the gene matches: 3. CDR1 and CDR2 from the germline V gene are SQVTM and ANQGSEA. This CDR3 has 11 residues. The CDR3 region is CSVVGRGEQFF. The CDR3 DNA is TGCAGCGTTGTAGGGAGGGGTGAGCAGTTCTTC.

The chain has TRBV11-3 and TRBJ2-7; D tentatively reads TRBD1 or TRBD2 (5 bases each). Germline V CDR1 and CDR2: SGHNT, YENEEA. Trimming took off 8 bases at V and 4 bases at J, with 21 bases between the two ends. CDR3 length: 15 amino acids. The CDR3 protein is CASWPKGRMLYEQYF. As DNA, the CDR3 is TGTGCCAGCTGGCCTAAGGGACGGATGCTTTACGAGCAGTACTTC.

This clonotype was seen once. This rearrangement joins TRBV7-2 to TRBJ2-7; perhaps TRBD1 as D (5 bases). The CDR3 is made up of 14 amino acids. Germline assignment: CDR1 SGHTA and CDR2 FQGNSA. Trimming took 1 base from V and 2 from J, leaving 9 bases between them. CDR3 residues: CASSLDRYPYEQYF. CDR3 DNA: TGTGCCAGCAGCTTAGACAGGTACCCCTACGAGCAGTACTTC.

There are a few counts of this clonotype. The genes are TRBV7-2 and TRBJ1-2; 7 bases are a match to TRBD1. This CDR3 region has 15 residues. Germline V gene lookup returns CDR1 SGHTA and CDR2 FQGNSA. J lost 2 bases, V lost 5 bases, and 8 bases had no gene match. Here the CDR3 reads CASSPKPGQNYGYTF. The CDR3 nucleotides are TGTGCCAGCAGCCCCAAACCGGGACAGAACTATGGCTACACCTTC.

The chain employs TRBV12-3 or TRBV12-4 and TRBJ1-2; weak D call: TRBD1 (5 bases). This CDR3 comprises 13 residues. Trimming shortened V by 7 bases and J by 3 bases, and 12 bases separated the two germline ends. CDR3 region: CASMAGRDYGYTF. CDR3 DNA sequence: TGTGCCAGCATGGCTGGCAGGGACTATGGCTACACCTTC.

The chain couples TRBV7-2 to TRBJ2-2, with TRBD2 identical over 7 bases. Germline assignment: CDR1 SGHTA and CDR2 FQGNSA. V dropped 5 bases and J dropped 0; count of bases not matched to a gene: 9. This CDR3 region has 17 residues. CDR3 sequence (DNA): TGTGCCAGCAGCCCCCGTTGGAGCGGGGCGAACACCGGGGAGCTGTTTTTT. It encodes CASSPRWSGANTGELFF.

This clonotype has ten or more counts. V and J are TRBV4-1 and TRBJ2-1; TRBD1 matches at 8 bases. Losses at the gene ends were 0 bases for V and 0 bases for J; bases not matched to a gene: 16. Germline CDR1 reads MGHRA; CDR2 reads YSYEKL. CDR3 length equals 21 residues. CDR3 DNA: TGCGCCAGCAGCCAAGAGCTACGGACAGGGCTAATTGGAAGCTCCTACAATGAGCAGTTCTTC. Protein sequence: CASSQELRTGLIGSSYNEQFF.